The present TCR beta chain was sequenced within a study of T-cell reconstitution after alpha-beta-depleted transplantation in children. Study-wide points: Newly produced T cells mostly accounted for T-cell counts and diversity one year post-transplant.

This clonotype was picked up many times. What it binds is unknown. The CDR3 has 12 amino acids. The V gene lost 5 bases and the J gene lost 3 bases, with 11 bases spanning the gap. Germline V lookup: CDR1 DFQATT, CDR2 SNEGSKA (reference sequence). Molecular barcoding with unique molecular identifiers was used for the TCRbeta library. Via MiXCR, TCRdb re-called the PCR reads, giving one row per CDR3 protein. Among about 460,000 distinct CDR3 sequences listed, over 9.5% were seen once. This clonotype was sampled from a child aged 2-15 years with inherited bone marrow failure, due to receive a stem cell transplant. The starting material was PBMCs, obtained before TCRalphabeta/CD19-depleted stem cell transplant. V is TRBV20-1 and J is TRBJ2-7, with D perhaps matching TRBD2 (5 bases). The CDR3 protein is CSASTTLYEQYF. CDR3 nucleotides: TGCAGTGCTTCGACTACCCTCTACGAGCAGTACTTC.